The 11 T cell receptor beta chains below come from one sample, sequenced in a study of blood T cell repertoires in COVID-19. Assay used: immunoSEQ multiplex PCR; TCRdb lists only in-frame clones, some missing. Here the sample spans approximately 89,000 clones, more than 75% being singletons. Sequencing used peripheral blood. The receptor source for this set is a woman aged 70-85 years with acute or convalescent COVID-19.

The chain joins TRBV4-3 to TRBJ2-3, with D maybe TRBD1 (6 bases). The CDR3 extends over 13 amino acids. Trimming stripped 3 bases from V and 6 bases from J, with 10 bases between. Germline CDR1 and CDR2: LGHNA and YSLEER. CDR3 bases: TGCGCCAGCAGCCACGACAGGTCCGATACGCAGTATTTT. It is translated as CASSHDRSDTQYF.

This chain joins TRBV19 and TRBJ2-5; D is possibly TRBD1 (5 bases). V shed 5 bases and J shed 7 bases, with 20 bases lying between them. The CDR3 extends over 15 amino acids. Germline V gene data show CDR1 as LNHDA and CDR2 as SQIVND (reference sequence). CDR3 protein: CASSPETVAIRTQYF. The CDR3 nucleotides are TGTGCCAGTAGTCCAGAGACAGTGGCTATAAGGACCCAGTACTTC. The full variable domain, with the rest looked up from reference TRBV19 and TRBJ2-5, is DGGITQSPKYLFRKEGQNVTLSCEQNLNHDAMYWYRQDPGQGLRLIYYSQIVNDFQKGDIAEGYSVSREKKESFPLTVTSAQKNPTAFYLCASSPETVAIRTQYFGPGTRLLVL.

The chain links TRBV28 to TRBJ1-5; D gene uncertain. In germline, CDR1 is MDHEN, CDR2 SYDVKM. V lost 3 bases and J 12 bases, leaving 21 bases between the germline ends. The CDR3 length is 15 residues. CDR3 in amino acids: CASSFAVGFSPSQHF. CDR3 nucleotides: TGTGCCAGCAGTTTTGCGGTTGGGTTCTCACCGAGCCAGCATTTT.

The chain combines TRBV5-1 with TRBJ1-6; D is undetermined. Germline CDR1 and CDR2: SGHRS and YFSETQ. Between the trimmed V and J ends, which lost 1 base and 4 bases, there was a span of 9 bases. The CDR3 is 15 residues long. Here the CDR3 DNA reads TGCGCCAGCAGCTTGTCTGAGTTTTATAATTCACCCCTCCACTTT. Translation: CASSLSEFYNSPLHF.

This clone was observed a few times. The chain combines TRBV5-1 with TRBJ1-2, with 9 bases identical to TRBD1. The CDR3 length is 15 residues. The germline V gene encodes CDR1 SGHRS and CDR2 YFSETQ. V was pared by 4 bases and J by 8 bases, with 12 bases of the junction left unmatched. The DNA for the CDR3 is TGCGCCAGCAGCGACTCCCTAACAGGGGGCTTAGGCTACACCTTC. Translating it yields CASSDSLTGGLGYTF.

The rearrangement links TRBV3-1 (or the pseudogene TRBV3-2) to TRBJ2-3, with 12 bases matching TRBD2. V shed 0 bases and J 4 bases; nucleotides not matched to a gene: 14. The CDR3 covers 20 residues. Per germline, CDR1 LGHDT and CDR2 YNNKEL (reference sequence). The CDR3, as DNA: TGTGCCAGCAGCCAAGATTTTGCGTCTAGCGGGGGGGCCAGGCCAGATACGCAGTATTTT. This encodes CASSQDFASSGGARPDTQYF.

The gene calls are TRBV29-1 and TRBJ2-5; 8 bases agree with TRBD1. CDR1 is SQVTM and CDR2 is ANQGSEA in the germline V gene. The ends lost 6 bases at V and 1 base at J; junction bases unmatched: 10. The CDR3 has 15 amino acids. The CDR3 region has the DNA TGCAGCGTAGCGACTCCGGGACAGGCCCAAGAGACCCAGTACTTC. As protein: CSVATPGQAQETQYF.

The chain uses TRBV7-2 and TRBJ2-3, with D unresolved. Germline CDR1 SGHTA, CDR2 FQGNSA. The CDR3 spans 12 residues. Trimming removed 7 bases from V and 2 bases from J, with 7 bases in between. The CDR3 DNA reads as TGTGCCAGCACCCCGGTCACAGATACGCAGTATTTT. Protein: CASTPVTDTQYF.

The chain carries TRBV5-6 and TRBJ2-2; 8 nucleotides match TRBD1. With 0 bases clipped from V and 7 bases from J, the junction kept 5 bases outside the gene matches. The CDR3 covers 15 residues. CDR1 is SGHDT, CDR2 YYEEEE, per germline. CDR3 sequence: CASSLVHRGDGELFF. CDR3 sequence (DNA): TGTGCCAGCAGCTTGGTTCACAGGGGGGACGGGGAGCTGTTTTTT.

The rearrangement joins TRBV30 to TRBJ1-6; D gene ambiguous. CDR1 GTSNPN and CDR2 SVGIG come from the germline V gene (reference sequence). Trimming took off 0 bases at V and 3 bases at J, with 9 bases between the two ends. This CDR3 comprises 15 residues. The chain's CDR3 is CAWSVNSIYNSPLHF. The CDR3 coding sequence is TGTGCCTGGAGTGTAAACAGCATCTATAATTCACCCCTCCACTTT.

The V and J genes are TRBV3-1 (or the pseudogene TRBV3-2) and TRBJ1-4; 10 bases are shared with TRBD1. V lost 1 base to trimming and J lost 7 bases; unmatched junction nucleotides: 6. The germline V gene encodes CDR1 LGHDT and CDR2 YNNKEL (reference sequence). The CDR3 sequence is 16 residues long. The CDR3: CASSQGSTGGGEKLFF. Here the CDR3 DNA reads TGTGCCAGCAGCCAAGGGTCGACAGGGGGCGGTGAAAAACTGTTTTTT.